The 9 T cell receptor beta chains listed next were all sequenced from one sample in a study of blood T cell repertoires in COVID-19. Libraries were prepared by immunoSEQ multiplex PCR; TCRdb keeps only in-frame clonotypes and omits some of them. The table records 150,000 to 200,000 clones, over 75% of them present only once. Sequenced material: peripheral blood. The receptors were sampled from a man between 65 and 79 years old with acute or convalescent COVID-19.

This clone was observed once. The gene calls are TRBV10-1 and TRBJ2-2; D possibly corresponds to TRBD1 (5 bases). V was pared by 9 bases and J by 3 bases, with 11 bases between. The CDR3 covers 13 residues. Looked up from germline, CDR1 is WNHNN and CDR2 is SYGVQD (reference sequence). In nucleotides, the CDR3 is TGCGCCAGTCAAAAAGGGGACACCGGGGAGCTGTTTTTT. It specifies CASQKGDTGELFF.

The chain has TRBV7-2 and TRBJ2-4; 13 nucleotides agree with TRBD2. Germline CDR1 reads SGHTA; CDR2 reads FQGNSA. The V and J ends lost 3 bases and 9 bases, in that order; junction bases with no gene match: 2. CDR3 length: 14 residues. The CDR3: CASSFTSGRAIQYF. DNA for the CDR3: TGTGCCAGCAGCTTTACTAGCGGGAGGGCCATTCAGTACTTC.

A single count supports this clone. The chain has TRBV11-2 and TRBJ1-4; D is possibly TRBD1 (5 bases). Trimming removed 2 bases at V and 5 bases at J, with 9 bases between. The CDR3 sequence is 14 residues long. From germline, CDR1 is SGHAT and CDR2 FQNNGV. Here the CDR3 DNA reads TGTGCCAGCAGCTTACGGGGGAACAATGAAAAACTGTTTTTT. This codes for CASSLRGNNEKLFF.

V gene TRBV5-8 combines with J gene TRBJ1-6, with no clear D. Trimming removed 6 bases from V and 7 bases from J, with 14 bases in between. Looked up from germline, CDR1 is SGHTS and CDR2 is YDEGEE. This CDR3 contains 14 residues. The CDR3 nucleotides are TGTGCCAGCATTCGAGGCTTCGGCAATTCACCCCTCCACTTT. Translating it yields CASIRGFGNSPLHF.

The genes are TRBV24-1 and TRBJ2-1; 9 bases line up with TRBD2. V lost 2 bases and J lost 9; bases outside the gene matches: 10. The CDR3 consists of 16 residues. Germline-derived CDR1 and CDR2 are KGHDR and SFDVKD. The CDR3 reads CATSDSGPSGKGEQFF. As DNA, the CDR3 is TGTGCCACCAGTGATTCTGGGCCTAGCGGGAAGGGTGAGCAGTTCTTC.

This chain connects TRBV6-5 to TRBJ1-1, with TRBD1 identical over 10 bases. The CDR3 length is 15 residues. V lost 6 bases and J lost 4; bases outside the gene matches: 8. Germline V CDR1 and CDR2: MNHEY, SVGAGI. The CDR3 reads CASRTGGAEGTEAFF. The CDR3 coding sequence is TGTGCCAGCAGGACAGGGGGCGCGGAGGGCACTGAAGCTTTCTTT.

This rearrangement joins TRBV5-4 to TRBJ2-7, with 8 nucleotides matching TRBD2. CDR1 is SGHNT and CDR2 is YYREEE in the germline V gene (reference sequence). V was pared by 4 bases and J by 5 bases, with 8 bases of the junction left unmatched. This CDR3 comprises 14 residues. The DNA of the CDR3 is TGTGCCAGCAGCCGGACTAGCCTCAGGGACGAGCAGTACTTC. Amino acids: CASSRTSLRDEQYF. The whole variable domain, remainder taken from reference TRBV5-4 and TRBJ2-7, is ETGVTQSPTHLIKTRGQQVTLRCSSQSGHNTVSWYQQALGQGPQFIFQYYREEENGRGNFPPRFSGLQFPNYSSELNVNALELDDSALYLCASSRTSLRDEQYFGPGTRLTVT.

This chain's CDR3 is CASSDGGPDEQFF. The CDR3 region has the DNA TGCGCCAGCAGTGACGGGGGGCCCGATGAGCAGTTCTTC. The rearrangement joins TRBV10-1 to TRBJ2-1, with D possibly being TRBD2 (7 bases). This CDR3 is built from 13 residues. Per the germline V gene, CDR1 is WNHNN and CDR2 is SYGVQD (reference sequence). Trimming cost V 3 bases and J 8 bases, with 11 bases left between them.

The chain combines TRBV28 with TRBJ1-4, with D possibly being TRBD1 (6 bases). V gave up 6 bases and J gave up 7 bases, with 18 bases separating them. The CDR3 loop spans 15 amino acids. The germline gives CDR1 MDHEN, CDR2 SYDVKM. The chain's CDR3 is CASRAAQGVSEKLFF. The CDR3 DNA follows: TGTGCCAGCAGGGCGGCACAGGGCGTTAGTGAAAAACTGTTTTTT. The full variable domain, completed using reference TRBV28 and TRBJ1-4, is DVKVTQSSRYLVKRTGEKVFLECVQDMDHENMFWYRQDPGLGLRLIYFSYDVKMKEKGDIPEGYSVSREKKERFSLILESASTNQTSMYLCASRAAQGVSEKLFFGSGTQLSVL.